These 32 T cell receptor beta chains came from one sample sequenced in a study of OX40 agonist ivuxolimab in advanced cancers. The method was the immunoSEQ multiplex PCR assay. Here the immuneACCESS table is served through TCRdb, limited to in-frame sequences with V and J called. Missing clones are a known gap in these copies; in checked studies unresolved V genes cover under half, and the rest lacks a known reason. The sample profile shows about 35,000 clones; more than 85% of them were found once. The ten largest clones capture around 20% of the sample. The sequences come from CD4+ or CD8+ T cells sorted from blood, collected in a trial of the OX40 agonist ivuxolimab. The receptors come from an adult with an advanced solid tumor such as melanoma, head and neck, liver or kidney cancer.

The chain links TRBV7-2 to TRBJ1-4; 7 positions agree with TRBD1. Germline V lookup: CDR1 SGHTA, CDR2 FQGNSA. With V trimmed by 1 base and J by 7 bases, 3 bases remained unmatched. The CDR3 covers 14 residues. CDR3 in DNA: TGTGCCAGCAGCTTAGGGACAGGTCCTGAAAAACTGTTTTTT. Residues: CASSLGTGPEKLFF.

As DNA, the CDR3 is TGTGCCAGCAGCCGACCGGGACTCGGCGAGGACCTCTCTGGAAACACCATATATTTT. It is translated as CASSRPGLGEDLSGNTIYF. V gene TRBV4-2 combines with J gene TRBJ1-3; tentative D call: TRBD1 (5 bases). The germline CDR1 and CDR2 sequences are LGHNA and YNFKEQ. Trimming removed 4 bases at V and 0 bases at J, with 22 bases between. CDR3 size: 19 residues.

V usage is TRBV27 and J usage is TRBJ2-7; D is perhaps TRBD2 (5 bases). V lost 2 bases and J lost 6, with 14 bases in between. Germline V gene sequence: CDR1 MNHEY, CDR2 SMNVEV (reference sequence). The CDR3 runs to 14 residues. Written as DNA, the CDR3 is TGTGCCAGCAGTTTAAGTGGGAGTGTTAGCGAGCAGTACTTC. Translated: CASSLSGSVSEQYF.

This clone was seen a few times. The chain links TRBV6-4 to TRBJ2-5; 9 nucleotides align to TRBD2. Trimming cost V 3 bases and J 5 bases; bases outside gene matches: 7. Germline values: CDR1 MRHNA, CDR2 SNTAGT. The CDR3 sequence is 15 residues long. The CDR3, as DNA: TGTGCCAGCAGTGAAGGCGCTAGCGGGATGGAGACCCAGTACTTC. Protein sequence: CASSEGASGMETQYF.

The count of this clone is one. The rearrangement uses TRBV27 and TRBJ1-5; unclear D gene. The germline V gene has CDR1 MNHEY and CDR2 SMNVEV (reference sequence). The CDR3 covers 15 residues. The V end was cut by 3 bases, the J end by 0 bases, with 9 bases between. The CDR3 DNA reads TGTGCCAGCAGTTTGGGTGTCTATAGCAATCAGCCCCAGCATTTT. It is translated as CASSLGVYSNQPQHF.

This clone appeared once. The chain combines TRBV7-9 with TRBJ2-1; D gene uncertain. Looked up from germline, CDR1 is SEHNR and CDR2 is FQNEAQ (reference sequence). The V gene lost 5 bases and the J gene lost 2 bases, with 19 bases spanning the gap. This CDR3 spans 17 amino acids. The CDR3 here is CASSPPDLAETYNEQFF. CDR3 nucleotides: TGTGCCAGCAGCCCCCCCGATTTAGCTGAAACCTACAATGAGCAGTTCTTC.

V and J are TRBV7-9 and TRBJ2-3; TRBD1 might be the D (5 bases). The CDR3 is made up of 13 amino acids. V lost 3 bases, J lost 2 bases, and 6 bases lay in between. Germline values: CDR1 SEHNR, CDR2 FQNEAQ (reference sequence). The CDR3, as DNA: TGTGCCAGCAGCTTGGACAACACAGATACGCAGTATTTT. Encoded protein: CASSLDNTDTQYF.

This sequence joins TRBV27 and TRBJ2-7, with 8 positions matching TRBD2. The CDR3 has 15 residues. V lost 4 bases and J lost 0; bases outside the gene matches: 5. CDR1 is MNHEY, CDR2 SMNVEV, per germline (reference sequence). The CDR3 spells CASSSLAGFSYEQYF. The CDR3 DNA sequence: TGTGCCAGCAGTTCCTTAGCGGGATTCTCCTACGAGCAGTACTTC.

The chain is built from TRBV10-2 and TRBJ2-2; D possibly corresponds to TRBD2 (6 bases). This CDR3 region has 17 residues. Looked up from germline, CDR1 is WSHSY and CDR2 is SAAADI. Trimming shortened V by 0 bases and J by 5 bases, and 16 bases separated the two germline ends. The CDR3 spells CASSESTERERTGELFF. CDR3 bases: TGCGCCAGCAGTGAGTCGACGGAACGGGAGAGGACCGGGGAGCTGTTTTTT.

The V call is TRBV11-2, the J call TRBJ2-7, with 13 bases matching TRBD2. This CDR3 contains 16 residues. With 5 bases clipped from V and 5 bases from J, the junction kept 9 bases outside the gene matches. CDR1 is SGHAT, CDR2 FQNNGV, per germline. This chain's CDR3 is CASSITSGRALDEQYF. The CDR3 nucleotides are TGTGCCAGCAGCATAACTAGCGGGAGGGCCTTAGACGAGCAGTACTTC.

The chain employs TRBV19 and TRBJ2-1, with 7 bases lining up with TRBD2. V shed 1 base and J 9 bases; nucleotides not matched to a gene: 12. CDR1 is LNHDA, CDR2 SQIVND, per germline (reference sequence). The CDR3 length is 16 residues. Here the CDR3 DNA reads TGTGCCAGTAGTATAGTCGAGGCGGGAGAATTAAGTGAGCAGTTCTTC. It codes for CASSIVEAGELSEQFF.

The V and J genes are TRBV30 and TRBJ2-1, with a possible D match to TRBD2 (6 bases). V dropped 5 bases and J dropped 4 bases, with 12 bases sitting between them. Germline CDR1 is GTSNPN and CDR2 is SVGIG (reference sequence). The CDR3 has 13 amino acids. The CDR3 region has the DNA TGTGCCTGGGCCGGGACTGGGTACAATGAGCAGTTCTTC. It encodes CAWAGTGYNEQFF.

CDR3 region: CASSKGLADLYEQYF. The CDR3 bases are TGTGCCAGCAGCAAAGGACTAGCGGACCTCTACGAGCAGTACTTC. The chain has TRBV7-8 and TRBJ2-7; 10 nucleotides match TRBD2. J gave up 3 bases and V 5 bases, and 7 bases lay outside the gene matches. From germline, CDR1 is SGHVS and CDR2 FQNEAQ. The CDR3 contains 15 residues.

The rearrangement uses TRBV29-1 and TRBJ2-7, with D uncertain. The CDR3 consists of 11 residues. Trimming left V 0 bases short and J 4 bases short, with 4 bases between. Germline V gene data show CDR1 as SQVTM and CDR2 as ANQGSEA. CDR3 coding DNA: TGCAGCGTTGAAGAGGGGTACGAGCAGTACTTC. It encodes CSVEEGYEQYF.

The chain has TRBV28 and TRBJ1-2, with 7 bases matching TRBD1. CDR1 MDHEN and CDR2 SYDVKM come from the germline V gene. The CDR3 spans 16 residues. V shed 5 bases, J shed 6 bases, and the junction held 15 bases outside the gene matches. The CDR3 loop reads CASSLLGGGVLDGYTF. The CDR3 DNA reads TGTGCCAGCAGTCTACTGGGAGGGGGCGTTTTAGATGGCTACACCTTC.

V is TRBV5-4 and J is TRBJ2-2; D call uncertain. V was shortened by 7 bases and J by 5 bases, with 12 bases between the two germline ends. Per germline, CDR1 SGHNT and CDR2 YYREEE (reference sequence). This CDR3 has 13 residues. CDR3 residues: CASVGLGTGELFF. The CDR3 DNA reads TGTGCCAGCGTGGGTTTGGGAACCGGGGAGCTGTTTTTT.

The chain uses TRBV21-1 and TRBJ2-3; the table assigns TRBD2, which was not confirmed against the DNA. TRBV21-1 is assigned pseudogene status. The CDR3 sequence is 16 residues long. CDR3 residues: CASSKVSAGGWDTQYF. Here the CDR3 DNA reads TGTGCCAGCAGCAAAGTCTCGGCGGGAGGTTGGGATACGCAGTATTTT.

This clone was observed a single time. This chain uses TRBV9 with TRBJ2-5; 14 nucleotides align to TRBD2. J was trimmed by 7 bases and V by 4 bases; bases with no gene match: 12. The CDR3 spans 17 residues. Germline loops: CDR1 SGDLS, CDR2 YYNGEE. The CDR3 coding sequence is TGTGCCAGCAGCCTTGCGGGACTAGCGGGAGAGACGGGGACCCAGTACTTC. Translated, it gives CASSLAGLAGETGTQYF.

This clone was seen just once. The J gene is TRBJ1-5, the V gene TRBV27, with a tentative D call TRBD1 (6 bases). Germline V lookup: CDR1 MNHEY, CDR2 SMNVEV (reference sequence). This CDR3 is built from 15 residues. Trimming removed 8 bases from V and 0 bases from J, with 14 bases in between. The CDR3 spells CASRSGAGSNQPQHF. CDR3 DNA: TGTGCCAGCCGCTCGGGGGCGGGTAGCAATCAGCCCCAGCATTTT.

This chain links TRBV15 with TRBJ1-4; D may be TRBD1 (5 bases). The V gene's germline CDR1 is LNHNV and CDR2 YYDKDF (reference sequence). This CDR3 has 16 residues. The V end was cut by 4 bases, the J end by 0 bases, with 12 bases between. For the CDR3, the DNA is TGTGCCACCAGCAAGAGGGTCAGGGCAACTAATGAAAAACTGTTTTTT. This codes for CATSKRVRATNEKLFF.

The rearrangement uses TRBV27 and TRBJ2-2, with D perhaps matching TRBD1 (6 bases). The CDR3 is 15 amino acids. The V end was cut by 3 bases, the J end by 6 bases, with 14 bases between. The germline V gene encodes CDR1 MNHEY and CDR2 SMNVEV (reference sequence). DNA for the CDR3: TGTGCCAGCAGTTTTGGGGGAGAGGGGGCCGGGGAGCTGTTTTTT. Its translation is CASSFGGEGAGELFF.

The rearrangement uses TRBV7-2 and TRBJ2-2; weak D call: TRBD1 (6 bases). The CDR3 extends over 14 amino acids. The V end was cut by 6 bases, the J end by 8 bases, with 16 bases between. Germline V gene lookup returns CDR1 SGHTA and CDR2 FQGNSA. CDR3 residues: CASRQPDSSGELFF. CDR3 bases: TGTGCCAGCAGACAACCGGACAGCTCTGGGGAGCTGTTTTTT.

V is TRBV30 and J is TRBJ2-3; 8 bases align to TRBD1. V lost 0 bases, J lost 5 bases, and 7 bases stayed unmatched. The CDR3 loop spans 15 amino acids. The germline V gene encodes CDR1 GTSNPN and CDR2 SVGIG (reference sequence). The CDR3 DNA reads TGTGCCTGGAGTGTTCCCAGGGGGCAGGGAGATACGCAGTATTTT. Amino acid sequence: CAWSVPRGQGDTQYF.

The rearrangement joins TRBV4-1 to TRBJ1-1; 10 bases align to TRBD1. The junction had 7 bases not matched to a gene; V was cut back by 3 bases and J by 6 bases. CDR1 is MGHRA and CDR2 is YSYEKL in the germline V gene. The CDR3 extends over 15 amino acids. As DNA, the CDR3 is TGCGCCAGCAGCCATCGGACAGGGGGAGTGGCTGAAGCTTTCTTT. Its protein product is CASSHRTGGVAEAFF.

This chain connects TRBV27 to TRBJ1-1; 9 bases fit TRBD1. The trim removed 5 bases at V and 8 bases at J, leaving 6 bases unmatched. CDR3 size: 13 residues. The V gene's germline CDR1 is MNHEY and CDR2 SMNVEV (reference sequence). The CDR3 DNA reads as TGTGCCAGCAGTCAAACCGGGACAGGGGAAGCTTTCTTT. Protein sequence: CASSQTGTGEAFF.

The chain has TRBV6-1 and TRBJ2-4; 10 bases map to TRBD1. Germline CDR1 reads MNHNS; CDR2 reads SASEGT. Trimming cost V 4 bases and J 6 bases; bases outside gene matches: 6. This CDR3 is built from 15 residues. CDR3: CASSARDRGSNIQYF. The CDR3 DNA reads TGTGCCAGCAGTGCGAGGGACAGGGGATCAAACATTCAGTACTTC.

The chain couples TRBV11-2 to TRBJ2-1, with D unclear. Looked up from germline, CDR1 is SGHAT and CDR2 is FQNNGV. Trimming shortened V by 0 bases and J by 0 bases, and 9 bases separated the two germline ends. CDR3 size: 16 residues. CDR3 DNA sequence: TGTGCCAGCAGCTTAGATACAGCCAGCTCCTACAATGAGCAGTTCTTC. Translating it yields CASSLDTASSYNEQFF.

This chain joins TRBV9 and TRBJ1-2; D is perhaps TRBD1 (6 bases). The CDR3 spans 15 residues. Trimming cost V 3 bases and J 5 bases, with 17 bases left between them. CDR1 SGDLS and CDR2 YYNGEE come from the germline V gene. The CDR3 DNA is TGTGCCAGCAGCGCCGGACAGACCCCAACTTATGGCTACACCTTC. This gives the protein CASSAGQTPTYGYTF.

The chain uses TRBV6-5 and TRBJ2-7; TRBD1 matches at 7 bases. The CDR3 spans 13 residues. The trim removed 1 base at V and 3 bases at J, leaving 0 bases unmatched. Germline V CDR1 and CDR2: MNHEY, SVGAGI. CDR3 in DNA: TGTGCCAGCAGTTACTACAGGGGCTACGAGCAGTACTTC. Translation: CASSYYRGYEQYF.

The CDR3 DNA reads TGTGCCAGCAGCGGAAAGCCGTGGCAGGGGGCAACCTACAATGAGCAGTTCTTC. Encoded protein: CASSGKPWQGATYNEQFF. This chain joins TRBV7-9 and TRBJ2-1, with 8 bases identical to TRBD1. Germline V gives CDR1 SEHNR, CDR2 FQNEAQ (reference sequence). This CDR3 has 18 amino acids. Trimming took 5 bases from V and 2 from J; bases not matched to a gene: 14.

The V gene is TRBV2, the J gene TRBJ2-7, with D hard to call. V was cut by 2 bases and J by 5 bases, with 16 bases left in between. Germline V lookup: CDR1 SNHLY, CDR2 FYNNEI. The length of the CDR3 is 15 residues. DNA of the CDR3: TGTGCCAGCAGTGAATATGCAGGACGCGCGGACGAGCAGTACTTC. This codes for CASSEYAGRADEQYF.

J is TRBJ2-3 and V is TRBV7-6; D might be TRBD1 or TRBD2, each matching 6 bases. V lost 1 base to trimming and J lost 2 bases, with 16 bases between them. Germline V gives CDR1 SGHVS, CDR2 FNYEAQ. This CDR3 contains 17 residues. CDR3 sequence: CASSLGGVDSHTDTQYF. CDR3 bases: TGTGCCAGCAGCTTAGGGGGGGTGGACAGCCACACAGATACGCAGTATTTT.